These 25 T cell receptor beta chains came from one sample sequenced in a study of spatial heterogeneity in lung cancer. TCRdb passed the 5' RACE reads through MiXCR, listing each CDR3 protein once. The table shows 800 to 1,000 distinct CDR3 sequences, with 10% occurring only once. Their cognate antigens are unknown. The time point denotes: sample taken at primary tumor resection. The study, taken as a whole, reports: Higher tumor mutation counts went along with higher counts of expanded intratumoral alpha and beta TCRs.

This material consisted of lung tumor tissue, taken at surgery. The receptor source for this set is a male donor with early-stage non-small cell lung cancer.

By proportion, this clonotype is medium-sized. This beta chain appears as a stray read in a library generated for alpha chains; its size is not informative. CDR3: CASSSRQGLETEAFF. CDR3 bases: TGCGCCAGCAGCTCCCGACAGGGGTTGGAAACTGAAGCTTTCTTT. V is TRBV5-1 and J is TRBJ1-1; 8 bases fit TRBD1. V dropped 3 bases and J dropped 5; count of bases not matched to a gene: 9. Germline V gene data show CDR1 as SGHRS and CDR2 as YFSETQ. This CDR3 region has 15 residues.

Points on this clonotype: Because the library targeted alpha chains, this beta chain is an off-target read whose size means little. This chain joins TRBV4-1 and TRBJ2-7; possibly TRBD1 for D (6 bases). V lost 0 bases and J 4 bases, leaving 13 bases between the germline ends. The CDR3 has 15 amino acids. Germline V gene lookup returns CDR1 MGHRA and CDR2 YSYEKL. CDR3 loop: CASSQEFGTLYEQYV. Written as DNA, the CDR3 is TGCGCCAGCAGCCAAGAATTCGGGACACTATACGAGCAGTACGTC.

By share, this clonotype ranks as medium-sized (0.01 to 0.1%). This beta chain is a stray sequence in a library constructed for alpha chains; its clone size is not meaningful. The rearrangement links TRBV7-2 to TRBJ2-1, with a weak D call TRBD1 (7 bases). The CDR3 has 14 amino acids. V shed 2 bases and J shed 7 bases, with 12 bases lying between them. CDR1 is SGHTA, CDR2 FQGNSA, per germline. CDR3: CASSLLEGANEQFF. In nucleotides, the CDR3 is TGTGCCAGCAGCTTACTGGAGGGGGCGAATGAGCAGTTCTTC.

By frequency in the sample, this clonotype is large. Found in a library prepared for alpha chains, this beta chain is an off-target read, and its abundance has little meaning. J is TRBJ2-7 and V is TRBV20-1; no firm D call. Trimming left V 4 bases short and J 1 base short, with 5 bases between. This CDR3 contains 11 residues. Germline CDR1 DFQATT, CDR2 SNEGSKA (reference sequence). The CDR3 reads CSAKGSYEQYV. The CDR3 nucleotides read TGCAGTGCTAAGGGTTCCTACGAGCAGTACGTC.

By sample fraction, this clonotype is large. This beta chain slipped into a library made for alpha chains as a stray read, so its size is not meaningful. The rearrangement joins TRBV7-9 to TRBJ2-1; D could derive from TRBD1 or TRBD2 (6 bases each). This CDR3 contains 14 residues. The germline CDR1 and CDR2 sequences are SEHNR and FQNEAQ (reference sequence). V was pared by 5 bases and J by 4 bases, with 12 bases between. In DNA form, the CDR3 reads TGTGCCAGCAGCCCCGGGGGCAGTTACAATGAGCAGTTCTTC. It specifies CASSPGGSYNEQFF.

By share, this clonotype ranks as large. This beta chain appears as a stray read in a library generated for alpha chains; its size is not informative. The chain combines TRBV20-1 with TRBJ2-4, with 7 bases matching TRBD2. The V gene's germline CDR1 is DFQATT and CDR2 SNEGSKA (reference sequence). This CDR3 comprises 17 residues. Trimming took 0 bases from V and 4 from J; bases not matched to a gene: 12. CDR3 sequence reads: CSARDYGERGAKNIQYF. The DNA of the CDR3 is TGCAGTGCTAGAGATTACGGAGAGCGGGGTGCGAAAAACATTCAGTACTTC.

This clonotype is judged medium-sized. The library was built for alpha chains, so this beta chain is an off-target read and its size means little. The chain is built from TRBV6-5 and TRBJ2-1; TRBD1 matches at 7 bases. CDR1 MNHEY and CDR2 SVGAGI come from the germline V gene. This CDR3 spans 14 amino acids. With V trimmed by 3 bases and J by 7 bases, 6 bases remained unmatched. CDR3 bases: TGTGCCAGCAGTTATAAGGGGGCGCGTAATGAGCAGTTCTTC. Translation gives CASSYKGARNEQFF.

In its sample, this clonotype ranks as medium-sized. This beta chain came through as a stray read in a library set up for alpha chains, and its size says little. The V and J genes are TRBV18 and TRBJ2-3; D gene unclear. The CDR3 covers 14 residues. The germline CDR1 and CDR2 sequences are KGHSH and LQKENI. Trimming removed 4 bases from V and 4 bases from J, with 12 bases in between. The CDR3 reads CASSLGRAPDTQYF. Written as DNA, the CDR3 is TGTGCCAGCTCACTAGGAAGAGCCCCAGATACGCAGTATTTT.

Within the sample, this clonotype is medium-sized (0.01 to 0.1%). A library prepared for alpha chains yielded this beta chain as an off-target read; its size is of little meaning. The chain links TRBV27 to TRBJ1-4, with 8 bases matching TRBD1. Trimming cost V 4 bases and J 6 bases; bases outside gene matches: 4. Germline CDR1 MNHEY, CDR2 SMNVEV (reference sequence). This CDR3 is 14 amino acids long. The CDR3 is CASSWTGWDEKLFF. The CDR3 nucleotides read TGTGCCAGCAGTTGGACAGGGTGGGATGAAAAACTGTTTTTT.

For this clonotype: In a library made to pick up alpha chains, this beta chain is a stray read with a size that means little. J is TRBJ2-7 and V is TRBV29-1; no definite D call. This CDR3 contains 12 residues. The germline CDR1 and CDR2 sequences are SQVTM and ANQGSEA. Deletions cut 5 bases from V and 2 bases from J, with 10 bases between. The CDR3 region is CSVLGQAYEQYF. In DNA form, the CDR3 reads TGCAGCGTTCTAGGGCAAGCCTACGAGCAGTACTTC.

In its sample, this clonotype is medium-sized. This beta chain is a stray sequence in a library constructed for alpha chains; its clone size is not meaningful. The chain joins TRBV30 to TRBJ2-1, with D possibly matching TRBD1 (6 bases). The germline V and J ends were trimmed by 0 bases and 4 bases, with 28 bases remaining between them. The CDR3 consists of 20 residues. The germline gives CDR1 GTSNPN, CDR2 SVGIG (reference sequence). CDR3 sequence: CAWSVFRQGRFGGPYNEQFF. The CDR3 DNA reads as TGTGCCTGGAGTGTCTTTAGGCAGGGGAGATTCGGCGGGCCGTACAATGAGCAGTTCTTC.

By share of the sample, this clonotype is medium-sized. This beta chain lies outside the target of a library built for alpha chains; its clone size means little. The chain uses TRBV6-1 and TRBJ2-3, with D unclear. Germline-derived CDR1 and CDR2 are MNHNS and SASEGT. The CDR3 extends over 14 amino acids. The V gene lost 6 bases and the J gene lost 1 base, with 11 bases spanning the gap. The CDR3 region is CASSGYGGTDTQYF. CDR3 sequence (DNA): TGTGCCAGCAGCGGTTACGGCGGCACAGATACGCAGTATTTT.

This clonotype is termed large (0.1 to 1%). Because the library targeted alpha chains, this beta chain is an off-target read whose size means little. The V and J genes are TRBV5-1 and TRBJ2-2; 9 nucleotides align to TRBD1. Unmatched junction bases numbered 11, after V lost 4 bases and J lost 4 bases. The CDR3 is 17 residues long. CDR1 and CDR2 (germline): SGHRS, YFSETQ. The CDR3 region has the DNA TGCGCCAGCAGCCAACAGGGGGCTATGTGGACCACCGGGGAGCTGTTTTTT. It codes for CASSQQGAMWTTGELFF.

By its share, this clonotype is medium-sized. The library was built for alpha chains, so this beta chain is an off-target read and its size means little. The chain has TRBV7-9 and TRBJ2-7, with D unresolved. Between the trimmed V and J ends, which lost 1 base and 0 bases, there was a span of 10 bases. There are 15 residues in the CDR3. Germline V lookup: CDR1 SEHNR, CDR2 FQNEAQ (reference sequence). CDR3 sequence reads: CASSLVTLSSYEQYF. The CDR3 DNA is TGTGCCAGCAGCTTAGTTACTTTGAGCTCCTACGAGCAGTACTTC.

By its share, this clonotype is medium-sized (0.01 to 0.1%). This beta chain is a stray read from a library made for alpha chains; its abundance is not meaningful. The V call is TRBV6-6, the J call TRBJ2-1, with 8 bases lining up with TRBD1. The CDR3 contains 16 residues. CDR1 MNHNY and CDR2 SVGAGI come from the germline V gene (reference sequence). The trim removed 4 bases at V and 6 bases at J, leaving 11 bases unmatched. CDR3 residues: CASSSRTGKGVNEQFF. The CDR3 DNA reads as TGTGCCAGCAGTTCCCGGACAGGGAAGGGAGTCAATGAGCAGTTCTTC.

A note on this clonotype: Found in a library prepared for alpha chains, this beta chain is an off-target read, and its abundance has little meaning. The rearrangement links TRBV5-1 to TRBJ2-7; D gene unclear. The V and J ends lost 0 bases and 5 bases respectively, with 9 bases between them. The CDR3 sequence is 13 residues long. CDR1 is SGHRS, CDR2 YFSETQ, per germline. CDR3 DNA sequence: TGCGCCAGCAGCTTGGCCATCGGTGACGAGCAGTACTTC. This translates into CASSLAIGDEQYF. Variable domain in full (rest from reference TRBV5-1 and TRBJ2-7): KAGVTQTPRYLIKTRGQQVTLSCSPISGHRSVSWYQQTPGQGLQFLFEYFSETQRNKGNFPGRFSGRQFSNSRSEMNVSTLELGDSALYLCASSLAIGDEQYFGPGTRLTVT.

There are a few counts of this clonotype. This beta chain lies outside the target of a library built for alpha chains; its clone size means little. The chain links TRBV20-1 to TRBJ1-3; 7 bases line up with TRBD1. J was trimmed by 8 bases and V by 1 base; bases with no gene match: 5. CDR3 length: 13 residues. CDR1 is DFQATT, CDR2 SNEGSKA, per germline (reference sequence). The CDR3, as DNA: TGCAGTGCTAGAGGAGGGGGCCGGGACACCATATATTTT. This codes for CSARGGGRDTIYF.

This clonotype is deemed medium-sized (0.01 to 0.1%). With the library built for alpha chains, this beta chain is off target and its frequency is not meaningful. This chain joins TRBV27 and TRBJ2-2, with 7 nucleotides matching TRBD2. The germline V gene has CDR1 MNHEY and CDR2 SMNVEV (reference sequence). The CDR3 extends over 16 amino acids. V dropped 4 bases and J dropped 7; count of bases not matched to a gene: 12. CDR3 nucleotides: TGTGCCAGCAGTTCTTCTGGTCTAGCGGCGGGCGGGGAGCTGTTTTTT. It specifies CASSSSGLAAGGELFF.

This clonotype is labeled as medium-sized. Being off target in a library aimed at alpha chains, this beta chain has a size of little meaning. The chain has TRBV7-2 and TRBJ1-2, with no clear D. The CDR3 spans 14 residues. Per the germline V gene, CDR1 is SGHTA and CDR2 is FQGNSA. The V end lost 2 bases, the J end lost 5 bases, and 12 bases lay between the germline ends. In DNA, the CDR3 is TGTGCCAGCAGCTTACCTTTCCCGGGTTATGGCTACACCTTC. Translated, it gives CASSLPFPGYGYTF.

This clonotype is termed large (0.1 to 1%). For a library built for alpha chains, this beta chain is a stray read; little rests on its size. The chain has TRBV7-8 and TRBJ2-7; the match to TRBD1 covers 11 bases. Per germline, CDR1 SGHVS and CDR2 FQNEAQ. V lost 5 bases and J lost 2; bases outside the gene matches: 2. The CDR3 loop spans 14 amino acids. This CDR3 is CASSRDRGTYEQYF. CDR3 DNA: TGTGCCAGCAGCCGGGACAGGGGGACCTACGAGCAGTACTTC.

This clonotype is judged large. The size of this beta chain means little, since it is a stray read in a library made for alpha chains. The chain uses TRBV6-1 and TRBJ1-1; no definite D call. The CDR3 is 10 residues long. Germline CDR1 is MNHNS and CDR2 is SASEGT. The V end was cut by 8 bases, the J end by 3 bases, with 4 bases between. CDR3 bases: TGTGCCAGCGGAGACACTGAAGCTTTCTTT. Its translation is CASGDTEAFF.

This clonotype is classed as medium-sized. In a library made to pick up alpha chains, this beta chain is a stray read with a size that means little. The chain uses TRBV27 and TRBJ2-1; D may correspond to TRBD1 or TRBD2 (7 bases each). V lost 6 bases to trimming and J lost 9 bases, with 18 bases between them. Germline CDR1 is MNHEY and CDR2 is SMNVEV (reference sequence). This CDR3 is 14 amino acids long. CDR3 in amino acids: CASRGGRRDSEQFF. The DNA for the CDR3 is TGTGCCAGCAGGGGCGGGAGACGGGACAGTGAGCAGTTCTTC.

By sample share, this clonotype is medium-sized. The library was built for alpha chains, so this beta chain is an off-target read and its size means little. The chain links TRBV6-1 to TRBJ2-5; D tentatively fits TRBD1 or TRBD2 (5 bases each). From germline, CDR1 is MNHNS and CDR2 SASEGT. V lost 5 bases, J lost 0 bases, and 22 bases lay in between. The CDR3 has 18 amino acids. The CDR3 DNA is TGTGCCAGCAGTAAGACAGCGTTCCCGACTATGTACCAAGAGACCCAGTACTTC. Protein product: CASSKTAFPTMYQETQYF.

Relative to its sample, this clonotype is large. As an off-target read in a library built for alpha chains, this beta chain has a frequency of little significance. The J gene is TRBJ2-1, the V gene TRBV18; D might be TRBD1 or TRBD2, each matching 5 bases. Trimming cost V 6 bases and J 7 bases, with 13 bases left between them. This CDR3 has 13 amino acids. Germline CDR1 is KGHSH and CDR2 is LQKENI. The CDR3, as DNA: TGTGCCAGCTCCATCCAGGGAGATAATGAGCAGTTCTTC. As protein: CASSIQGDNEQFF.

Regarding this clonotype: Since it is a stray read in a library aimed at alpha chains, this beta chain has a size that is not meaningful. The chain recombines TRBV7-2 with TRBJ2-2; 7 bases are a match to TRBD2. Unmatched junction bases numbered 10, after V lost 7 bases and J lost 5 bases. The CDR3 length is 15 residues. Germline V lookup: CDR1 SGHTA, CDR2 FQGNSA. The CDR3 loop is CASTVRAAGTGELFF. The CDR3 DNA follows: TGTGCCAGCACCGTCAGGGCAGCGGGGACCGGGGAGCTGTTTTTT.